This section outlines one T cell receptor (beta chain) sequence together with its context. The V gene's germline CDR1 is LGHNA and CDR2 YNFKEQ. J gave up 7 bases and V 0 bases, and 13 bases lay outside the gene matches. The CDR3 is made up of 18 amino acids. TCRdb's copy holds only in-frame clones and misses some; the assay was immunoSEQ multiplex PCR. There are more than 100,000 clones in the sample; roughly 87% occur only once, and about 6.3% lies in the top ten. The sample belongs to a study of blood T cell repertoires in COVID-19. The receptor was derived from a human donor in a cohort sampled during active COVID-19. The chain links TRBV4-2 to TRBJ2-1, with 9 bases aligning to TRBD2. The source material was peripheral blood. CDR3 in amino acids: CASSQDVAGGPTANEQFF. In nucleotides, the CDR3 is TGTGCCAGCAGCCAAGATGTGGCGGGGGGGCCAACGGCAAATGAGCAGTTCTTC.